This is a list of T cell receptor beta chains from one sample in a study of beta chain features in type 1 diabetes. TCRdb's copy holds only in-frame clones and misses some; the assay was immunoSEQ multiplex PCR. The repertoire includes roughly 340,000 clones, around 12% of them detected once, and 0.0095% to 0.012% sits in the top ten. The sequenced material came from naive CD4+ T cells from blood. These receptors all stem from a woman between 18 and 30 years old with type 1 diabetes. CDR3s include the opening cysteine and the closing phenylalanine or tryptophan. Fields, in order: V gene, D gene, CDR3 protein. A D gene is named only where the DNA matches it firmly.

V: TRBV7-2
D: .
CDR3: CASSLAQGYGYTF

V: TRBV30
D: .
CDR3: CAWSRRTVQETQYF

V: TRBV5-6
D: TRBD1
CDR3: CASSEGQLNTEAFF

V: TRBV7-2
D: .
CDR3: CASSLAAWGRDRVF

V: TRBV5-4
D: TRBD2
CDR3: CASSSRGDYEQYF

V: TRBV2
D: TRBD2
CDR3: CASSVGGGRAFFTGELFF

V: TRBV5-1
D: TRBD1
CDR3: CASTQDPGQQETQYF

V: TRBV18
D: .
CDR3: CASSPTGTRETQYF

V: TRBV28
D: .
CDR3: CASSLALGYTF

V: TRBV20-1
D: .
CDR3: CSARVRDTQYF

V: TRBV30
D: TRBD2
CDR3: CAWSRLAGGLSYEQYF

V: TRBV25-1
D: .
CDR3: CASSVTGFSHGYTF

V: TRBV7-2
D: .
CDR3: CASGGEGYGYTF

V: TRBV28
D: .
CDR3: CASLSQTGNYEQYF

V: TRBV5-1
D: TRBD1
CDR3: CASRSGTGETDTQYF

V: TRBV6-5
D: .
CDR3: CASSWGLAATYEQYF

V: TRBV14
D: TRBD2
CDR3: CASSQETGGPLAKNIQYF

V: TRBV15
D: TRBD2
CDR3: CATSLHGVAGVRQFF

V: TRBV19
D: .
CDR3: CATGIGGGYTF

V: TRBV2
D: .
CDR3: CASSDEVHNEQFF

V: TRBV25-1
D: .
CDR3: CASSEWREDNGYTF

V: TRBV6-5
D: .
CDR3: CASSRTGRAFEQFF

V: TRBV29-1
D: .
CDR3: CSVGADSNQPQHF

V: TRBV6-5
D: TRBD2
CDR3: CASSSSGRWYEQYF

V: TRBV25-1
D: TRBD1
CDR3: CASSDRVNEQFF

V: TRBV7-2
D: TRBD2
CDR3: CASSLSGGPETQYF

V: TRBV30
D: TRBD1
CDR3: CAWSRGQGFRTNEKLFF

V: TRBV18
D: TRBD2
CDR3: CASSTGLAGVETQYF

V: TRBV10-3
D: TRBD2
CDR3: CAISDGGGLPEQYF

V: TRBV7-3
D: TRBD2
CDR3: CASSFTGGTQYF

V: TRBV7-8
D: .
CDR3: CASSLVLEFAEAFF

V: TRBV5-1
D: .
CDR3: CASSSFAGRTEAFF

V: TRBV29-1
D: .
CDR3: CSVEGGNTGNTIYF

V: TRBV11-2
D: TRBD2
CDR3: CASSLGGTRRETQYF

V: TRBV30
D: .
CDR3: CAWENSDGYTF

V: TRBV11-2
D: .
CDR3: CASSLVRGELFF

V: TRBV7-9
D: TRBD1
CDR3: CASSGDRGVTEAFF

V: TRBV18
D: .
CDR3: CASSPWEDRTDTQYF

V: TRBV7-6
D: TRBD1
CDR3: CASTMTGTADTQYF

V: TRBV29-1
D: .
CDR3: CSVLGMGQNYGYTF

V: TRBV5-6
D: .
CDR3: CASRQHRRQTYEQYF

V: TRBV7-9
D: .
CDR3: CASSLSLLTYEQYF

V: TRBV11-2
D: .
CDR3: CASSLENYVSGRSTF

V: TRBV28
D: .
CDR3: CASSFPTGLGGGYTF

V: TRBV5-1
D: TRBD1
CDR3: CASSWTGDYGYTF

V: TRBV5-1
D: .
CDR3: CASSFPSSEQYF